The 6 T cell receptor beta chains below come from one sample, sequenced in a study of shared clonotypes between healthy human individuals. Libraries were prepared by immunoSEQ multiplex PCR; TCRdb keeps only in-frame clonotypes and omits some of them. The sample shows roughly 320,000 clones, 80% to 90% of them seen only once. The specimen was memory CD8+ T cells sorted from blood. Subset reported: CD45RO+ cells pooled with CCR7-negative TemRA cells. The origin of the receptors is a man between 18 and 29 years old in good health.

This clone occurred once. The chain carries TRBV27 and TRBJ1-2; D remains unclear. CDR3 length: 15 residues. CDR1 and CDR2 from the germline V gene are MNHEY and SMNVEV (reference sequence). V was cut by 4 bases and J by 0 bases, with 12 bases left in between. The CDR3 region has the DNA TGTGCCAGCAGTTCCGTAGCAGCAGCTAACTATGGCTACACCTTC. This encodes CASSSVAAANYGYTF.

V is TRBV27 and J is TRBJ1-5; D not resolved. CDR3 length equals 14 residues. Trimming pared 2 bases from V and 4 bases from J, leaving 9 bases between. Germline V gene lookup returns CDR1 MNHEY and CDR2 SMNVEV (reference sequence). CDR3 DNA: TGTGCCAGCAGTTTAATGGCTATTAATCAGCCCCAGCATTTT. Its protein is CASSLMAINQPQHF.

This chain uses TRBV2 with TRBJ2-3, with D hard to call. The V gene's germline CDR1 is SNHLY and CDR2 FYNNEI. V was cut by 6 bases and J by 0 bases, with 7 bases left in between. The CDR3 has 13 amino acids. DNA of the CDR3: TGTGCCAGCAGCGCCGACAGCACAGATACGCAGTATTTT. Translation gives CASSADSTDTQYF.

The chain joins TRBV28 to TRBJ2-7, with D perhaps assigned TRBD1 or TRBD2 (6 bases each). Trimming pared 7 bases from V and 5 bases from J, leaving 12 bases between. CDR1 and CDR2 from the germline V gene are MDHEN and SYDVKM. CDR3 length: 12 amino acids. CDR3 loop: CASTRGANEQYF. DNA of the CDR3: TGTGCCAGCACAAGGGGGGCCAACGAGCAGTACTTC.

There are many counts of this clone. The V and J genes are TRBV6-5 and TRBJ1-2; D unresolved. Germline V gene lookup returns CDR1 MNHEY and CDR2 SVGAGI. V was clipped by 0 bases and J by 5 bases, with 7 bases between them. CDR3 length: 13 residues. The CDR3 reads CASSYSNGYGYTF. As DNA, the CDR3 is TGTGCCAGCAGTTACTCGAATGGGTATGGCTACACCTTC.

V gene TRBV4-1 combines with J gene TRBJ2-3, with D uncertain. Trimming stripped 2 bases from V and 8 bases from J, with 14 bases between. This CDR3 is 14 amino acids long. CDR1 MGHRA and CDR2 YSYEKL come from the germline V gene. CDR3 nucleotides: TGCGCCAGCAGCCAAAACCGTAATATCCGTACGCAGTATTTT. Its translation: CASSQNRNIRTQYF.